Below, 9 T cell receptor beta chains from the same sample are listed, as sequenced in a study of breast tumors, draining lymph nodes, adjacent tissues (dated by TCRdb to the mid-2010s). Lymph node samples came from the axillary draining lymph nodes of breast cancer patients. The library was obtained by multiplex PCR. The sequencer listed for this sample is Illumina HiSeq 2000. The public sequencing data were trimmed at Q25 with fastp and processed into clonotypes with MiXCR by TCRdb, which kept only in-frame beta chains. All rows with the same CDR3 protein become a single entry with the most common DNA and genes. The sample has 200,000 to 300,000 distinct CDR3 sequences on record, 30% of them singletons. The top ten clones comprise more than 0.95% of the sample. Sequencing was carried out using axillary lymph node tissue. These receptors came from a female donor with breast cancer. Some clones in this sample may be carry-over from other donors' samples.

This clonotype showed up just a few times. The chain carries TRBV3-1 and TRBJ2-7; 8 nucleotides align to TRBD2. The CDR3 sequence is 15 residues long. V lost 4 bases and J lost 3; bases outside the gene matches: 8. Germline-derived CDR1 and CDR2 are LGHDT and YNNKEL (reference sequence). The CDR3 here is CASSPHREGRYEQYF. CDR3 DNA: TGTGCCAGCAGCCCCCACCGGGAGGGCCGCTACGAGCAGTACTTC.

This clonotype was picked up many times. This chain connects TRBV29-1 to TRBJ2-1, with D perhaps TRBD1 or TRBD2 (5 bases each). Germline CDR1 SQVTM, CDR2 ANQGSEA. V lost 2 bases, J lost 6 bases, and 17 bases lay in between. There are 15 residues in the CDR3. Here the CDR3 reads CSVERGLGVSNEQFF. The CDR3, as DNA: TGCAGCGTTGAAAGGGGTTTGGGGGTTTCCAATGAGCAGTTCTTC.

This chain connects TRBV20-1 to TRBJ2-5; 14 bases match TRBD2. The length of the CDR3 is 14 residues. Unmatched junction bases numbered 6, after V lost 7 bases and J lost 5 bases. Germline CDR1 DFQATT, CDR2 SNEGSKA (reference sequence). This chain's CDR3 is CSVPGLAGVETQYF. CDR3 nucleotides: TGCAGTGTTCCGGGACTAGCGGGAGTGGAGACCCAGTACTTC.

To note about this clonotype: Being one base from a much bigger clone, this may be a read error. The J gene is TRBJ2-5, the V gene TRBV5-1; a weak D match, TRBD1 (6 bases). V lost 1 base and J 2 bases, leaving 15 bases between the germline ends. The CDR3 length is 16 residues. Germline V gene data show CDR1 as SGHRS and CDR2 as YFSETQ. CDR3 loop: CASSLIPQQGQETQYF. The CDR3 region has the DNA TGCGCCAGCAGCTTGATTCCCCAACAGGGACAAGAGACCCAGTACTTC.

This chain's CDR3 is CASSQKQGLARTDTQYF. In nucleotides, the CDR3 is TGTGCCAGCAGCCAAAAACAGGGACTAGCGCGCACAGATACGCAGTATTTT. The chain employs TRBV3-2 and TRBJ2-3; whether TRBD2, the table's D call, matches the DNA was not checked. TRBV3-2 is a pseudogene locus. This CDR3 comprises 17 residues.

This clonotype was detected a few times. Just one base apart from a much larger clone, this may be a read error. This chain connects TRBV20-1 to TRBJ1-3; D remains ambiguous. This CDR3 contains 14 residues. Germline V gives CDR1 DFQATT, CDR2 SNEGSKA (reference sequence). The CDR3 coding sequence is TGCAGTGCTAGCCGTGACAACTCTGGAACCACCATATATTTT. It codes for CSASRDNSGTTIYF.

This clonotype was seen a single time. The chain employs TRBV7-2 and TRBJ2-1, with 13 bases that match TRBD2. CDR1 and CDR2 (germline): SGHTA, FQGNSA. Trimming cost V 5 bases and J 5 bases; bases outside gene matches: 3. The CDR3 extends over 15 amino acids. CDR3 sequence: CASSQGLAGHNEQFF. CDR3 nucleotides: TGTGCCAGCAGCCAGGGACTAGCGGGACACAATGAGCAGTTCTTC.

The rearrangement links TRBV20-1 to TRBJ2-7, with D perhaps TRBD1 or TRBD2 (5 bases each). V dropped 2 bases and J dropped 0 bases, with 8 bases sitting between them. The CDR3 spans 13 residues. Germline V gene sequence: CDR1 DFQATT, CDR2 SNEGSKA (reference sequence). CDR3 region: CSARRGDSYEQYF. The CDR3 DNA follows: TGCAGTGCTAGAAGAGGGGACTCCTACGAGCAGTACTTC.

This clonotype was recorded at least ten times. The rearrangement links TRBV5-1 to TRBJ2-2; 8 bases match TRBD2. The CDR3 spans 14 residues. CDR1 and CDR2 from the germline V gene are SGHRS and YFSETQ. V dropped 4 bases and J dropped 5; count of bases not matched to a gene: 4. The chain's CDR3 is CASSGIAGTGELFF. The DNA for the CDR3 is TGCGCCAGCAGCGGGATAGCGGGGACCGGGGAGCTGTTTTTT.